Following are 10 T cell receptor beta chains from one sample sequenced in a study of T cell changes during pregnancy in multiple sclerosis. Produced via immunoSEQ multiplex PCR; TCRdb's table is partial and in-frame only. The sample carries 100,000 or so clones, roughly nine tenths recorded once. This material consisted of peripheral blood, taken in the second trimester of pregnancy. Receptor source: a female donor in good health, enrolled as a control in a pregnancy study.

The chain is built from TRBV6-6 and TRBJ2-5, with a weak D call TRBD2 (5 bases). This CDR3 has 13 amino acids. Trimming removed 7 bases from V and 3 bases from J, with 12 bases in between. CDR1 MNHNY and CDR2 SVGAGI come from the germline V gene (reference sequence). In DNA form, the CDR3 reads TGTGCCAGCACCCGGACTGCCGAAGAGACCCAGTACTTC. Amino acids: CASTRTAEETQYF.

This clone was seen just once. The gene calls are TRBV2 and TRBJ1-4; D remains unclear. CDR3 length equals 16 residues. Germline CDR1 SNHLY, CDR2 FYNNEI. V was clipped by 0 bases and J by 4 bases, with 12 bases between them. The CDR3 nucleotides are TGTGCCAGCAGTGAAGCGTCAGTGCCGCATAATGAAAAACTGTTTTTT. Its protein product is CASSEASVPHNEKLFF.

The DNA for the CDR3 is TGTGCCAGCTCACCGGGACAGTTAGTCGGGCAGCCCCAGCATTTT. This encodes CASSPGQLVGQPQHF. The J gene is TRBJ1-5, the V gene TRBV18; TRBD1 aligns across 7 bases. V lost 3 bases, J lost 7 bases, and 9 bases stayed unmatched. This CDR3 region has 15 residues. The germline CDR1 and CDR2 sequences are KGHSH and LQKENI.

This chain joins TRBV27 and TRBJ2-2; D is ambiguous. V lost 5 bases to trimming and J lost 0 bases, with 13 bases between them. Germline V gene data show CDR1 as MNHEY and CDR2 as SMNVEV (reference sequence). This CDR3 region has 16 residues. CDR3 bases: TGTGCCAGCAGTCCCCTCACCACTGCGAACACCGGGGAGCTGTTTTTT. Translating it yields CASSPLTTANTGELFF.

The chain recombines TRBV7-7 with TRBJ2-5; a possible D gene is TRBD1 (5 bases). CDR1 SSHAT and CDR2 FNYEAQ come from the germline V gene (reference sequence). The CDR3 totals 15 residues. V lost 3 bases and J lost 2, with 13 bases in between. Here the CDR3 reads CASSLMLDSQETQYF. The DNA of the CDR3 is TGTGCCAGCAGCTTGATGTTAGACAGTCAAGAGACCCAGTACTTC.

V is TRBV15 and J is TRBJ2-3; 12 bases fit TRBD1. The germline V gene has CDR1 LNHNV and CDR2 YYDKDF (reference sequence). The length of the CDR3 is 16 residues. V was clipped by 4 bases and J by 4 bases; unmatched bases: 6. The CDR3: CATSMGTGGRADTQYF. DNA of the CDR3: TGTGCCACCAGCATGGGGACAGGGGGCAGGGCAGATACGCAGTATTTT.

V and J are TRBV29-1 and TRBJ2-2, with D possibly matching TRBD1 (5 bases). Germline values: CDR1 SQVTM, CDR2 ANQGSEA. V was trimmed by 4 bases and J by 2 bases, leaving 20 bases between them. The CDR3 is 17 residues long. As DNA, the CDR3 is TGCAGCGTTGGTGGAAGGGCAGGGCTCTCAAACACCGGGGAGCTGTTTTTT. This codes for CSVGGRAGLSNTGELFF.

The chain uses TRBV18 and TRBJ1-5; tentative D call: TRBD1 (6 bases). Germline V CDR1 and CDR2: KGHSH, LQKENI. Trimming removed 2 bases at V and 4 bases at J, with 15 bases between. The CDR3 contains 16 residues. The CDR3 bases are TGTGCCAGCTCACCAAGTCCGGCAGGGGAAAATCAGCCCCAGCATTTT. Protein product: CASSPSPAGENQPQHF.

The chain joins TRBV4-1 to TRBJ1-2; 9 bases match TRBD1. V was clipped by 3 bases and J by 3 bases; unmatched bases: 5. The CDR3 totals 15 residues. Germline CDR1 reads MGHRA; CDR2 reads YSYEKL. The CDR3 nucleotides read TGCGCCAGCAGCCAGTCCCGGACAGGGGACTATGGCTACACCTTC. This gives the protein CASSQSRTGDYGYTF.

The chain has TRBV6-6 and TRBJ2-6, with a possible D match to TRBD2 (5 bases). The germline V gene has CDR1 MNHNY and CDR2 SVGAGI (reference sequence). V was trimmed by 4 bases and J by 0 bases, leaving 7 bases between them. This CDR3 has 15 residues. The chain's CDR3 is CASSSRGSGANVLTF. As DNA, the CDR3 is TGTGCCAGCAGTTCTCGGGGCTCTGGGGCCAACGTCCTGACTTTC.